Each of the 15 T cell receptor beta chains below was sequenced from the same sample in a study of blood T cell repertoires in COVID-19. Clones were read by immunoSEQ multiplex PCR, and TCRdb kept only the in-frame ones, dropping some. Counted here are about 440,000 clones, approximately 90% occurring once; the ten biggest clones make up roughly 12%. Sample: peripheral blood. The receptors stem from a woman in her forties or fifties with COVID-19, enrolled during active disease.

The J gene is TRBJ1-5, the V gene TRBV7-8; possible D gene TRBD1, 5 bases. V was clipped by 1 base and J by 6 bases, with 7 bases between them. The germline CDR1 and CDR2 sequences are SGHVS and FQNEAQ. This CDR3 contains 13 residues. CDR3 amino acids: CASSLVQGQPQHF. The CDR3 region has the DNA TGTGCCAGCAGCTTAGTCCAGGGTCAGCCCCAGCATTTT.

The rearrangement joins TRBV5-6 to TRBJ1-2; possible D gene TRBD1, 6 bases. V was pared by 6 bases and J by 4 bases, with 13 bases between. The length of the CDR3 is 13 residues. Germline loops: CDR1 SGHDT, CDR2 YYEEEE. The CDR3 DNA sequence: TGTGCCAGCACCCCGACAGGCGCCTATGGCTACACCTTC. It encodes CASTPTGAYGYTF.

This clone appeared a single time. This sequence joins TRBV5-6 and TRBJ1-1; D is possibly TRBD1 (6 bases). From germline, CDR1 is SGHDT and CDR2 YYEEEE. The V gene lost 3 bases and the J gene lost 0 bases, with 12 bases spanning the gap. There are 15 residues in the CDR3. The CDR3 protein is CASSSTGTLNTEAFF. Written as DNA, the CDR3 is TGTGCCAGCAGCTCCACCGGGACACTGAACACTGAAGCTTTCTTT.

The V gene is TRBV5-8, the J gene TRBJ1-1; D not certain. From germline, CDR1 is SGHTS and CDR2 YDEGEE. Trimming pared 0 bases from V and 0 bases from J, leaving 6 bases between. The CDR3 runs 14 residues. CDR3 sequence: CASSLVHLNTEAFF. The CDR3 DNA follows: TGTGCCAGCAGCTTGGTTCATCTGAACACTGAAGCTTTCTTT. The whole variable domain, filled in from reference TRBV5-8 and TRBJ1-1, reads EAGVTQSPTHLIKTRGQQATLRCSPISGHTSVYWYQQALGLGLQFLLWYDEGEERNRGNFPPRFSGRQFPNYSSELNVNALELEDSALYLCASSLVHLNTEAFFGQGTRLTVV.

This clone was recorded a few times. The CDR3 loop is CSGGQGGNYGYTF. CDR3 sequence (DNA): TGCAGCGGTGGACAGGGGGGTAACTATGGCTACACCTTC. The V and J genes are TRBV29-1 and TRBJ1-2; 10 nucleotides agree with TRBD1. CDR3 size: 13 residues. From germline, CDR1 is SQVTM and CDR2 ANQGSEA. The V gene end was trimmed by 7 bases and the J gene end by 1 base; junction bases not matched to a gene: 3.

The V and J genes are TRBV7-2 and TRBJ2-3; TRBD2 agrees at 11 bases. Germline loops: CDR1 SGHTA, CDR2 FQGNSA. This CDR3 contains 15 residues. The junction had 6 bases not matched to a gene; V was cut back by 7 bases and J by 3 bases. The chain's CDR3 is CASTLSGGATDTQYF. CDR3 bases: TGTGCCAGCACCCTTAGCGGGGGGGCAACAGATACGCAGTATTTT.

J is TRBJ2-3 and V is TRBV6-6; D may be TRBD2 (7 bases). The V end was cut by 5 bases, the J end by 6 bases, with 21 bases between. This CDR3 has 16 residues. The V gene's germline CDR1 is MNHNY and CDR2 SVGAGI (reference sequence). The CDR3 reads CASSPLVGGALDTQYF. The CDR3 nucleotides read TGTGCCAGCAGTCCCCTCGTGGGGGGGGCATTGGATACGCAGTATTTT.

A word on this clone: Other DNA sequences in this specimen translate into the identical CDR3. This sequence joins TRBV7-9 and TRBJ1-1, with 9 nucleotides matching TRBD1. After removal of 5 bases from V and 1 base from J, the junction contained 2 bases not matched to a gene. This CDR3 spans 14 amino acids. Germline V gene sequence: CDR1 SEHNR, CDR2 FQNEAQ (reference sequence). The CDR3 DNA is TGTGCCAGCAGCCTGGGACAGGGGAACACTGAAGCTTTCTTT. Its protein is CASSLGQGNTEAFF.

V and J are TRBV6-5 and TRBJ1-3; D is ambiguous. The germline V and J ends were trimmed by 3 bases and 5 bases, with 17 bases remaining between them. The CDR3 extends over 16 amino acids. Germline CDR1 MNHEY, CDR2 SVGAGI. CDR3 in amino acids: CASSYNDDTARNTIYF. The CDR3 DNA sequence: TGTGCCAGCAGTTATAATGACGACACGGCAAGAAACACCATATATTTT.

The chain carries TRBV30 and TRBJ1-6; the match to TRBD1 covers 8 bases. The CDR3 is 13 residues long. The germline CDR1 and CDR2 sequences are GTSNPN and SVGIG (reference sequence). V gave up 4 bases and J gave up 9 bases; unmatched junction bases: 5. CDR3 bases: TGTGCCTGGACCACAGGGGGGATTTCACCCCTCCACTTT. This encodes CAWTTGGISPLHF.

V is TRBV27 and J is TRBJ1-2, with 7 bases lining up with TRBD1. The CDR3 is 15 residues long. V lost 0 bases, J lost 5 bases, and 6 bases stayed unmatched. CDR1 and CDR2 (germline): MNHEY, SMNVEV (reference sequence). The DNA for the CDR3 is TGTGCCAGCAGTTTATCTATGGGACAGTCGTATGGCTACACCTTC. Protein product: CASSLSMGQSYGYTF.

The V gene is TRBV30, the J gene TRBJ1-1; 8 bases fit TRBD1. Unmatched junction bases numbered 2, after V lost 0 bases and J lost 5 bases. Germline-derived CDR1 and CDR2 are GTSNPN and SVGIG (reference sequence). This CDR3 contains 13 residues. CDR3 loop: CAWSVRQGTEAFF. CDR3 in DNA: TGTGCCTGGAGTGTAAGACAGGGGACTGAAGCTTTCTTT.

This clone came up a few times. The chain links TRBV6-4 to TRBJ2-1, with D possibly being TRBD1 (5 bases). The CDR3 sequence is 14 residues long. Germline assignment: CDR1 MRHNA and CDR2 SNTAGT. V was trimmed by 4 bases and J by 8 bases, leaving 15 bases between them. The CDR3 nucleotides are TGTGCCAGCAGTGTGGACCAGGGAAGGGATGAGCAGTTCTTC. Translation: CASSVDQGRDEQFF.

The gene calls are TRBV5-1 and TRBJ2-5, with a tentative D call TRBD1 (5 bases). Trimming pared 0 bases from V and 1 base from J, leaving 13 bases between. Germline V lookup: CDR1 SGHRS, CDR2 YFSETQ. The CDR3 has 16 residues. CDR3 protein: CASSLEGQLLQETQYF. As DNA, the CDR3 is TGCGCCAGCAGCTTGGAGGGGCAGCTGCTCCAAGAGACCCAGTACTTC.

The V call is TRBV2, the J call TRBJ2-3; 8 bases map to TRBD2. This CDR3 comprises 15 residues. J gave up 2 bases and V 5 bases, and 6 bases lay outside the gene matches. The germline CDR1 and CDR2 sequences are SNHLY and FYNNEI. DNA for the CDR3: TGTGCCAGCAGTCGAGCGGGGGCCAACACAGATACGCAGTATTTT. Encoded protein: CASSRAGANTDTQYF.